This entry features one T cell receptor (beta chain) sequence. The antigen is not known. This specimen belongs to a study of OX40 agonist ivuxolimab in advanced cancers. Study-wide background: Each dose-escalation patient presented with hepatocellular carcinoma, melanoma, renal cell or head and neck cancer.

Sequencing used immunoSEQ multiplex PCR; TCRdb keeps in-frame clones, though not all of them. The sample holds tens of thousands of clones, 92% seen once. Points from the study as a whole: Several nonresponders also turned out to have low normalized T-cell clonal expansion. The 0.1-3.0 mg/kg partial responders had among the lowest clonal expansion. Expanded clones were, on average, more numerous among CD8+ T cells than CD4+.

The material sequenced was CD4+ or CD8+ T cells sorted from blood, taken in a trial of the OX40 agonist ivuxolimab. This clonotype was obtained from an adult with an advanced solid tumor such as melanoma, head and neck, liver or kidney cancer.

The DNA of the CDR3 is TGTGCCTGGAGTGTCAGTGATAGGGAGGCTTTCTTT. This sequence encodes CAWSVSDREAFF. The chain carries TRBV30 and TRBJ1-1, with D unclear. The V gene's germline CDR1 is GTSNPN and CDR2 SVGIG (reference sequence). V lost 0 bases and J lost 11, with 13 bases in between. This CDR3 spans 12 amino acids.